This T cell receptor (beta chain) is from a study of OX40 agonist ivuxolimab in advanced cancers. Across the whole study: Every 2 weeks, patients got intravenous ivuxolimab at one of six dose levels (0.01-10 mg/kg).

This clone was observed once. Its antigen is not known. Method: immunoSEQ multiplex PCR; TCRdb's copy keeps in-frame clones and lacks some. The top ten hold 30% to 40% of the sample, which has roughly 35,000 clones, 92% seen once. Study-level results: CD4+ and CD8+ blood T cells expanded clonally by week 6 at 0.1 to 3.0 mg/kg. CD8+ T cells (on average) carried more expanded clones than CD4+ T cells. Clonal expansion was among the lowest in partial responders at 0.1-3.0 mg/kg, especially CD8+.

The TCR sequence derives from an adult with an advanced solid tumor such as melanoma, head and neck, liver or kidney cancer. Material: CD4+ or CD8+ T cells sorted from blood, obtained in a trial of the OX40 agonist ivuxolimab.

The chain's CDR3 is CASSFLAGSSYNEQFF. The CDR3 DNA follows: TGTGCCAGCAGTTTTTTAGCGGGAAGCTCCTACAATGAGCAGTTCTTC. The chain links TRBV28 to TRBJ2-1, with 8 bases aligning to TRBD2. V lost 3 bases and J lost 0; bases outside the gene matches: 4. This CDR3 has 16 amino acids. CDR1 and CDR2 from the germline V gene are MDHEN and SYDVKM.